This is a list of T cell receptor beta chains from one sample in a study of memory CD4+ T cells and cytomegalovirus serostatus. Measured with immunoSEQ multiplex PCR; TCRdb has only the in-frame clones, and not every one. Among tens of thousands of clones, around 74% were seen once, and the ten largest hold 0.63%. Sequencing input: memory CD4+ T cells from blood. The receptor source for this set is an adult in good health and CMV-seronegative. Some clones in this sample may be carry-over from other donors' samples. Each CDR3 is given with its conserved first and last residue. The D gene is left open where the match is weak. Not all rows give a size; the values are once, few, many and, for expanded clones, a class.

CDR3nt | CDR3aa | v_gene | d_gene | abundance | j_gene
TGTGCCAGCAGCTTCTCGGACAGGGCGGCTGGCTACACCTTC | CASSFSDRAAGYTF | TRBV7-8 | TRBD1 | - | TRBJ1-2
TGTGCCAGCAGCCGCACAGGGACCGGGGAGCTGTTTTTT | CASSRTGTGELFF | TRBV7-9 | - | few | TRBJ2-2
TGTGCCAGCTCACCACCGTTCGGGACAGGGGAGTTTACCGGGGAGCTGTTTTTT | CASSPPFGTGEFTGELFF | TRBV18 | TRBD1 | once | TRBJ2-2
TGTGCCAGCAGTCCCCGCCCCGCGGCAGATACGCAGTATTTT | CASSPRPAADTQYF | TRBV6-6 | - | - | TRBJ2-3
TGTGCCAGCAGCACTCCGGGCCAAAGCGATGGCTACACCTTC | CASSTPGQSDGYTF | TRBV5-6 | - | - | TRBJ1-2
TGTGCCACCCGATCGACAGCGAAGAACACTGAAGCTTTCTTT | CATRSTAKNTEAFF | TRBV19 | - | - | TRBJ1-1
TGTGCCAGCAGATCCAGGGATAGTAATTCACCCCTCCACTTT | CASRSRDSNSPLHF | TRBV2 | - | - | TRBJ1-6
TGTGCCAGCAGTTTAAACAGGGGCAACGAGCAGTACTTC | CASSLNRGNEQYF | TRBV27 | TRBD1 | - | TRBJ2-7
TGCGCCAGCAGACCCGAGGGGGTCTCAGTCTATGGCTACACCTTC | CASRPEGVSVYGYTF | TRBV5-1 | - | once | TRBJ1-2
TGTGCCAGCAGCGATAACAGGGGCCAAGAGACCCAGTACTTC | CASSDNRGQETQYF | TRBV5-4 | TRBD1 | - | TRBJ2-5
TGTGCCAGTAGTCGGGACAGGGATCAGCCCCAGCATTTT | CASSRDRDQPQHF | TRBV19 | TRBD1 | - | TRBJ1-5
TGTGCCAGCAGCTTGAGGTCTGGGGGGGACTATGGCTACACCTTC | CASSLRSGGDYGYTF | TRBV7-9 | - | - | TRBJ1-2
TGTGCCAGTCGGGAGGGCGTTGCTGGAAACACCATATATTTT | CASREGVAGNTIYF | TRBV19 | - | once | TRBJ1-3
TGCAGCGCCGAGTCTGGGGCCAACGTCCTGACTTTC | CSAESGANVLTF | TRBV29-1 | - | - | TRBJ2-6
TGTGCCAGCAATCTACAGGGTCCTGGCACTGAAGCTTTCTTT | CASNLQGPGTEAFF | TRBV11-2 | - | - | TRBJ1-1
TGTGCCAGCAGAGCAACAGGGCCCAGAGAGACCCAGTACTTC | CASRATGPRETQYF | TRBV6-1 | - | once | TRBJ2-5
TGTGCCAGCAGTACCCGCAGGGGCTTCTCTGGAAACACCATATATTTT | CASSTRRGFSGNTIYF | TRBV6-6 | - | - | TRBJ1-3
TGCGCCAGCAGCCAAGACCCCGGGACAGCCTACACCTTC | CASSQDPGTAYTF | TRBV4-1 | TRBD1 | few | TRBJ1-2
TGCAGTGCCCCTCTAGGGGGGGAAGCTTTCTTT | CSAPLGGEAFF | TRBV20-1 | - | - | TRBJ1-1
TGTGCCAGCTTAATTCTCCGGAACACTGAAGCTTTCTTT | CASLILRNTEAFF | TRBV6-1 | - | - | TRBJ1-1
TGTGCCAGCAGTGAATTCCGGGCCCAAGGTTACGAGCAGTACTTC | CASSEFRAQGYEQYF | TRBV2 | - | - | TRBJ2-7
TGTGCCAGCAGCCGGGACGGGAAAAACACTGAAGCTTTCTTT | CASSRDGKNTEAFF | TRBV5-4 | - | - | TRBJ1-1
TGCGCCAGCAGCTTTGGTAGCGGAGACACAGATACGCAGTATTTT | CASSFGSGDTDTQYF | TRBV5-1 | - | - | TRBJ2-3
TGTGCCAGCTCACCTGGGGACTCTAACTATGGCTACACCTTC | CASSPGDSNYGYTF | TRBV18 | - | few | TRBJ1-2
TGCAGCGTGCTTAAGGGTGGGGGAAGGACCGGGGAGCTGTTTTTT | CSVLKGGGRTGELFF | TRBV29-1 | - | - | TRBJ2-2
TGTGCCAGCAGCTTAGGCTCAGGCTATGGCTACACCTTC | CASSLGSGYGYTF | TRBV7-9 | - | - | TRBJ1-2
TGTGCCAACTTGCCGTGGGATAGAGCGAACACCGGGGAGCTGTTTTTT | CANLPWDRANTGELFF | TRBV2 | - | - | TRBJ2-2
TGCGCCAGCAGTGAGCTAGTCGAAATTCCGGGAAACACCATATATTTT | CASSELVEIPGNTIYF | TRBV10-2 | - | - | TRBJ1-3
TGTGCCTGGAGTGTACTACGGGGAGGAAACACCATATATTTT | CAWSVLRGGNTIYF | TRBV30 | - | - | TRBJ1-3
TGTGCCAGCAGCTTAAGTGCGGGTCGACGTAAGCAGTTCTTC | CASSLSAGRRKQFF | TRBV7-9 | - | - | TRBJ2-1
TGTGCCAGCAGCACTGGAACCTACGAGCAGTACTTC | CASSTGTYEQYF | TRBV11-3 | - | few | TRBJ2-7
TGTGCCTGGAGTGTGGGGGGTGACAGGTTATTCAACTATGGCTACACCTTC | CAWSVGGDRLFNYGYTF | TRBV30 | - | - | TRBJ1-2
TGTGCCAGCAGCTTAGGGCTAGCCCTGAACACCGGGGAGCTGTTTTTT | CASSLGLALNTGELFF | TRBV11-2 | - | - | TRBJ2-2
TGCGCCAGCAGCCCGGACAGGGTGACCACTGAAGCTTTCTTT | CASSPDRVTTEAFF | TRBV5-1 | TRBD1 | - | TRBJ1-1
TGTGCCAGCAGTGCTGACAGGGCTGTACGTGGCTACACCTTC | CASSADRAVRGYTF | TRBV2 | TRBD1 | - | TRBJ1-2
TGCGCCAGCAGCTTGGGGACAGGGGGTTCCCTCTCTGGGGCCAACGTCCTGACTTTC | CASSLGTGGSLSGANVLTF | TRBV5-1 | TRBD1 | - | TRBJ2-6
TGTGCCAGTAGTAGGGACAGGGGGATCAATCAGCCCCAGCATTTT | CASSRDRGINQPQHF | TRBV19 | TRBD1 | - | TRBJ1-5
TGTGCCAGCAGCTCAGGGACTAGCGGGGGCTGGAACACCGGGGAGCTGTTTTTT | CASSSGTSGGWNTGELFF | TRBV5-6 | TRBD2 | - | TRBJ2-2
TGCGCCAGCAGCCAAGTTTCAGGCTCCTATGGCTACACCTTC | CASSQVSGSYGYTF | TRBV4-3 | - | - | TRBJ1-2